Each of the 28 T cell receptor beta chains below was sequenced from the same sample in a study of T cell responses to AZD1222 COVID-19 vaccine. The assay was immunoSEQ multiplex PCR, and TCRdb's table has in-frame clones only and misses some. Among 170,000 or so clones listed, over 75% were seen once. The sequencing here drew on peripheral blood, taken on day 0 of AZD1222 vaccination. The receptor source for this set is an adult in good health.

This chain joins TRBV19 and TRBJ2-7; TRBD1 might be the D (6 bases). Germline loops: CDR1 LNHDA, CDR2 SQIVND (reference sequence). The CDR3 length is 12 residues. The V and J ends lost 7 bases and 6 bases respectively, with 13 bases between them. CDR3 sequence: CASNPGAGEQYF. In nucleotides, the CDR3 is TGTGCCAGTAACCCAGGGGCGGGCGAGCAGTACTTC.

This rearrangement joins TRBV7-8 to TRBJ2-1; 11 bases are shared with TRBD2. V shed 4 bases, J shed 3 bases, and the junction held 5 bases outside the gene matches. Germline lookup yields CDR1 SGHVS and CDR2 FQNEAQ. This CDR3 spans 16 amino acids. CDR3 sequence reads: CASSWTGTSGYNEQFF. In DNA, the CDR3 is TGTGCCAGCAGCTGGACCGGGACTAGCGGCTACAATGAGCAGTTCTTC.

This chain links TRBV12-3 or TRBV12-4 with TRBJ1-2, with 9 nucleotides matching TRBD1. The CDR3 is 13 amino acids. With 10 bases clipped from V and 3 bases from J, the junction kept 6 bases outside the gene matches. CDR3 in amino acids: CATGTGIDYGYTF. CDR3 DNA sequence: TGTGCCACCGGGACAGGGATAGACTATGGCTACACCTTC.

The rearrangement links TRBV3-1 (or the pseudogene TRBV3-2) to TRBJ2-1; 7 nucleotides match TRBD2. V lost 0 bases to trimming and J lost 5 bases; unmatched junction nucleotides: 10. The CDR3 runs to 17 residues. The germline gives CDR1 LGHDT, CDR2 YNNKEL (reference sequence). The CDR3 DNA follows: TGTGCCAGCAGCCAAGATCGAATGGTAGCGGGCCACAATGAGCAGTTCTTC. It encodes CASSQDRMVAGHNEQFF.

The chain has TRBV5-1 and TRBJ2-1; D might be TRBD1 (5 bases). Germline V gene sequence: CDR1 SGHRS, CDR2 YFSETQ. V was clipped by 4 bases and J by 0 bases, with 14 bases between them. CDR3 length: 16 residues. The CDR3 is CASSQRRGSSYNEQFF. The CDR3 bases are TGCGCCAGCAGCCAAAGAAGGGGAAGCTCCTACAATGAGCAGTTCTTC. The full variable domain, in which reference TRBV5-1 and TRBJ2-1 provide the parts outside the CDR3, is KAGVTQTPRYLIKTRGQQVTLSCSPISGHRSVSWYQQTPGQGLQFLFEYFSETQRNKGNFPGRFSGRQFSNSRSEMNVSTLELGDSALYLCASSQRRGSSYNEQFFGPGTRLTVL.

The V and J genes are TRBV6-5 and TRBJ2-2, with 7 bases lining up with TRBD2. After removal of 2 bases from V and 4 bases from J, the junction contained 7 bases not matched to a gene. The CDR3 is made up of 16 amino acids. Germline V CDR1 and CDR2: MNHEY, SVGAGI. The CDR3 protein is CASSYRGGAGTGELFF. The DNA of the CDR3 is TGTGCCAGCAGTTACAGGGGAGGGGCGGGCACCGGGGAGCTGTTTTTT.

This chain links TRBV29-1 with TRBJ2-7, with 9 bases lining up with TRBD1. CDR1 SQVTM and CDR2 ANQGSEA come from the germline V gene. The CDR3 is 14 amino acids. Trimming at V came to 6 bases and at J to 3 bases, leaving 9 bases not matched to a gene. CDR3 coding DNA: TGCAGCGTCGGGGGACAGGGAAACTTCTACGAGCAGTACTTC. Its translation is CSVGGQGNFYEQYF.

V gene TRBV6-1 combines with J gene TRBJ1-5, with TRBD1 matching 7 bases. The germline CDR1 and CDR2 sequences are MNHNS and SASEGT. This CDR3 contains 15 residues. Trimming at V came to 2 bases and at J to 7 bases, leaving 8 bases not matched to a gene. CDR3 coding DNA: TGTGCCAGCAGTGAAAGGGGACAGAAGGCGCAGCCCCAGCATTTT. Protein product: CASSERGQKAQPQHF.

The chain carries TRBV6-5 and TRBJ2-1; no clear D. CDR1 and CDR2 from the germline V gene are MNHEY and SVGAGI. Deletions cut 0 bases from V and 9 bases from J, with 12 bases between. The CDR3 sequence is 14 residues long. The CDR3: CASSYSKGLGEQFF. DNA of the CDR3: TGTGCCAGCAGTTACTCGAAGGGTTTAGGTGAGCAGTTCTTC.

This clone appeared a single time. This chain links TRBV5-6 with TRBJ2-3; D call uncertain. This CDR3 is 13 amino acids long. With 4 bases removed from V and 8 bases from J, the gap between germline ends came to 14 bases. The germline V gene encodes CDR1 SGHDT and CDR2 YYEEEE. The CDR3 here is CASSPTRIGTQYF. The CDR3 nucleotides are TGTGCCAGCAGCCCAACGCGCATCGGTACGCAGTATTTT.

The chain uses TRBV29-1 and TRBJ2-1, with 7 bases that match TRBD1. The CDR3 covers 15 residues. Germline V gene lookup returns CDR1 SQVTM and CDR2 ANQGSEA. Trimming removed 6 bases from V and 4 bases from J; junction bases left unmatched: 12. CDR3 region: CSVARGQESYNEQFF. Written as DNA, the CDR3 is TGCAGCGTAGCCCGTGGACAGGAATCTTACAATGAGCAGTTCTTC.

V gene TRBV19 combines with J gene TRBJ1-5; 10 positions match TRBD1. The ends lost 6 bases at V and 0 bases at J; junction bases unmatched: 11. Germline CDR1 LNHDA, CDR2 SQIVND (reference sequence). The CDR3 extends over 18 amino acids. The CDR3 DNA follows: TGTGCCAGTAGGGGGGACAGGGGAAGTTGGGATAGCAATCAGCCCCAGCATTTT. Translated, it gives CASRGDRGSWDSNQPQHF.

The genes are TRBV21-1 and TRBJ2-5; the tabulated D call, TRBD1, remains unverified against the DNA. TRBV21-1 is noted as a pseudogene. This CDR3 contains 15 residues. The CDR3 sequence: CASSAQGQEGETQYF. CDR3 in DNA: TGTGCCAGCAGCGCCCAGGGACAGGAGGGAGAGACCCAGTACTTC.

The chain is built from TRBV4-3 and TRBJ2-1, with 8 bases fitting TRBD2. Germline V gene data show CDR1 as LGHNA and CDR2 as YSLEER. V was clipped by 0 bases and J by 0 bases; unmatched bases: 10. There are 19 residues in the CDR3. DNA for the CDR3: TGCGCCAGCAGCCAAGAGGGGCTGGGAGCGGGGGCCTCCTACAATGAGCAGTTCTTC. Translation gives CASSQEGLGAGASYNEQFF.

The CDR3 spells CSASPKTESYGYTF. Written as DNA, the CDR3 is TGCAGTGCTAGTCCCAAGACAGAAAGTTATGGCTACACCTTC. The rearrangement uses TRBV20-1 and TRBJ1-2; TRBD1 is a possible D gene (5 bases). The germline CDR1 and CDR2 sequences are DFQATT and SNEGSKA (reference sequence). CDR3 length: 14 residues. The ends were cut back, 3 bases at V and 5 bases at J, with 16 bases in the middle.

The V gene is TRBV4-3, the J gene TRBJ2-5; 14 nucleotides agree with TRBD2. V was pared by 1 base and J by 5 bases, with 9 bases of the junction left unmatched. The length of the CDR3 is 18 residues. The V gene's germline CDR1 is LGHNA and CDR2 YSLEER. CDR3 loop: CASSQGLAGGPRTETQYF. The CDR3, as DNA: TGCGCCAGCAGCCAAGGACTAGCGGGGGGGCCGCGAACGGAGACCCAGTACTTC.

The genes are TRBV5-1 and TRBJ1-5, with 8 bases lining up with TRBD1. Germline CDR1 and CDR2: SGHRS and YFSETQ. V was clipped by 5 bases and J by 4 bases; unmatched bases: 5. The CDR3 is made up of 14 amino acids. The CDR3 DNA reads TGCGCCAGCAGTCGTACAGGGGGAAATCAGCCCCAGCATTTT. It specifies CASSRTGGNQPQHF.

This chain uses TRBV5-6 with TRBJ2-7, with 9 bases identical to TRBD2. The germline CDR1 and CDR2 sequences are SGHDT and YYEEEE. This CDR3 region has 14 residues. V trimming: 1 base; J trimming: 4 bases; junction bases outside the gene matches: 3. The CDR3 reads CASSLLSGGYEQYF. CDR3 nucleotides: TGTGCCAGCAGCTTGCTTAGCGGGGGTTACGAGCAGTACTTC. The entire variable domain, with the rest obtained from reference TRBV5-6 and TRBJ2-7, is as follows: DAGVTQSPTHLIKTRGQQVTLRCSPKSGHDTVSWYQQALGQGPQFIFQYYEEEERQRGNFPDRFSGHQFPNYSSELNVNALLLGDSALYLCASSLLSGGYEQYFGPGTRLTVT.

The CDR3 DNA reads TGTGCCAGCAGCCAAGATAATAGCGGGGTGTCCACAGATACGCAGTATTTT. Translating gives CASSQDNSGVSTDTQYF. The rearrangement joins TRBV3-1 (or the pseudogene TRBV3-2) to TRBJ2-3; 8 bases are shared with TRBD2. Unmatched junction bases numbered 7, after V lost 0 bases and J lost 2 bases. The CDR3 length is 17 residues. Looked up from germline, CDR1 is LGHDT and CDR2 is YNNKEL (reference sequence).

In this sample, this clone turned up a few times. The chain has TRBV3-1 (or the pseudogene TRBV3-2) and TRBJ1-2; 7 positions agree with TRBD1. Germline V gene lookup returns CDR1 LGHDT and CDR2 YNNKEL (reference sequence). V trimming: 2 bases; J trimming: 4 bases; junction bases outside the gene matches: 7. CDR3 size: 15 residues. The CDR3 DNA is TGTGCCAGCAGCCAACGTAGCGCAGGGGGCTATGGCTACACCTTC. The encoded protein is CASSQRSAGGYGYTF.

The chain links TRBV4-2 to TRBJ1-5, with D uncertain. The CDR3 has 15 amino acids. Trimming stripped 1 base from V and 1 base from J, with 8 bases between. Germline V gene lookup returns CDR1 LGHNA and CDR2 YNFKEQ. Written as DNA, the CDR3 is TGTGCCAGCAGCCAAGCTCCGGACAGCAATCAGCCCCAGCATTTT. Translated, it gives CASSQAPDSNQPQHF.

The CDR3 spells CASSTGQGSNYGYTF. The CDR3 bases are TGTGCCAGTAGTACGGGACAGGGTTCTAACTATGGCTACACCTTC. The genes are TRBV19 and TRBJ1-2; 9 bases fit TRBD1. The V segment lost 4 bases and the J segment 0 bases; nucleotides outside the gene matches: 3. This CDR3 contains 15 residues. Germline values: CDR1 LNHDA, CDR2 SQIVND (reference sequence).

V gene TRBV7-9 combines with J gene TRBJ2-5; 7 nucleotides match TRBD2. Germline V gene data show CDR1 as SEHNR and CDR2 as FQNEAQ (reference sequence). The CDR3 runs 14 residues. V shed 5 bases, J shed 5 bases, and the junction held 8 bases outside the gene matches. CDR3 coding DNA: TGTGCCAGCAGCCAGAGAGAACTAGCGGAGACCCAGTACTTC. Its protein product is CASSQRELAETQYF.

V and J are TRBV6-2 or TRBV6-3 and TRBJ1-5; a weak D match, TRBD1 (5 bases). With 5 bases removed from V and 0 bases from J, the gap between germline ends came to 11 bases. The CDR3 is made up of 15 amino acids. Germline assignment: CDR1 MNHEY and CDR2 SVGEGT. CDR3 nucleotide sequence: TGTGCCAGCAGTGGGGGGGGGTATAGCAATCAGCCCCAGCATTTT. This codes for CASSGGGYSNQPQHF.

The chain employs TRBV19 and TRBJ2-1; D is unresolved. Germline assignment: CDR1 LNHDA and CDR2 SQIVND (reference sequence). CDR3 length equals 13 residues. V was pared by 6 bases and J by 0 bases, with 6 bases between. CDR3 region: CASRQLSYNEQFF. The CDR3 coding sequence is TGTGCCAGTAGGCAGCTCTCCTACAATGAGCAGTTCTTC.

This chain uses TRBV5-4 with TRBJ2-7; 7 positions match TRBD1. Germline loops: CDR1 SGHNT, CDR2 YYREEE (reference sequence). This CDR3 is built from 14 residues. After removal of 0 bases from V and 1 base from J, the junction contained 1 base not matched to a gene. The CDR3 is CASSLDRGSYEQYF. The CDR3 DNA reads TGTGCCAGCAGCTTGGACAGGGGTTCCTACGAGCAGTACTTC.

This chain connects TRBV11-2 to TRBJ1-6; TRBD1 might be the D (6 bases). CDR3 length: 16 amino acids. V lost 2 bases and J 6 bases, leaving 14 bases between the germline ends. The germline V gene encodes CDR1 SGHAT and CDR2 FQNNGV. The CDR3 loop reads CASSLSQGLGNSPLHF. The DNA of the CDR3 is TGTGCCAGCAGCTTATCCCAGGGGTTGGGTAATTCACCCCTCCACTTT.

The chain joins TRBV30 to TRBJ1-6; D might be TRBD1 (5 bases). The CDR3 has 12 residues. Looked up from germline, CDR1 is GTSNPN and CDR2 is SVGIG (reference sequence). V was pared by 5 bases and J by 10 bases, with 12 bases between. CDR3 region: CAWGGGGSPLHF. CDR3 DNA: TGTGCCTGGGGGGGTGGGGGATCACCCCTCCACTTT.